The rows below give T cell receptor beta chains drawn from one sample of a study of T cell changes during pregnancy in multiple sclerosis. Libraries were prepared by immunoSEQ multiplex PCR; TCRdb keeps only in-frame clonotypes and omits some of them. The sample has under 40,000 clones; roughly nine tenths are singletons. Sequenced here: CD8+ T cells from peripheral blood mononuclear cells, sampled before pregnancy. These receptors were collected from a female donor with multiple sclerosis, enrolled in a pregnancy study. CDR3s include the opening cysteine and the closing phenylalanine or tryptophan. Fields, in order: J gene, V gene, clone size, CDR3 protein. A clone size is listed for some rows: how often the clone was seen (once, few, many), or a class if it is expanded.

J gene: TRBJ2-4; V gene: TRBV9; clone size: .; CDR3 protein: CASSVEAGTIKNIQYF
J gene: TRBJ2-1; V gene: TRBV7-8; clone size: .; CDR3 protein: CASSGGVHNEQFF
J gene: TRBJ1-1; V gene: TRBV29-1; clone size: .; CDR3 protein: CSVSLTVNTEAFF
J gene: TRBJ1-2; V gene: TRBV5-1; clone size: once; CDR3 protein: CASSLEQGKGYTF
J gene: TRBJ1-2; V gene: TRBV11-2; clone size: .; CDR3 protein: CASTSLQGGNYGYTF
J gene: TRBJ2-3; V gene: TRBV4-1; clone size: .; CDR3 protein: CASSQVTSGDTQYF
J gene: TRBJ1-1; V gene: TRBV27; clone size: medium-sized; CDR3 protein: CASGHGTVAFF
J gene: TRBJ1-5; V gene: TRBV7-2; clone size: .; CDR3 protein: CASSLGLDQPQHF
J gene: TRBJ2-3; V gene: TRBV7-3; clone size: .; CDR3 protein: CASSLTTGTGMTDTQYF
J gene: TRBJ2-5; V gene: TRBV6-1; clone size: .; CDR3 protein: CASSEWGTGEETQYF
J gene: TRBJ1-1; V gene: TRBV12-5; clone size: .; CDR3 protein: CASGSAGNTEAFF
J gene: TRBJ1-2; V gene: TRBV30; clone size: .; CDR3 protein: CASRDRGLPFYGYTF
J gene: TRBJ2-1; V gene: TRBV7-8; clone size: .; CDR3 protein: CASSLAGGYNEQFF
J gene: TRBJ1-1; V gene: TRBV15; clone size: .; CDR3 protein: CATRNTFAGRNTEAFF
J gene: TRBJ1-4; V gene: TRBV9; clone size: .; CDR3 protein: CASSVEGAQAEKLFF
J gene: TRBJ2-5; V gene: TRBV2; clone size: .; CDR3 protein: CASSEGTGGIDETQYF
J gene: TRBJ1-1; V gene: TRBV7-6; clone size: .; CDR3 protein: CASSPRTGTNTEAFF
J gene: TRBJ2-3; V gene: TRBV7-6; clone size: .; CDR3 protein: CASSLAGVNPTDTQYF
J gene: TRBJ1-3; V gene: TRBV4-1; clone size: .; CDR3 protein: CASSQESDRGYTIYF
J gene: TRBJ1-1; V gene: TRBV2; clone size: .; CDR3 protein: CASSARLNTEAFF
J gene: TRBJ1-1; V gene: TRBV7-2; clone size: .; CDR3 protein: CASRKTGEHTEAFF
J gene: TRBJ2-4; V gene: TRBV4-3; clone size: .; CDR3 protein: CASSQDPEDRNIQYF
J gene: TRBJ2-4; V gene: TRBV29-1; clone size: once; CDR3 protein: CSVEARTAGGSKNIQYF
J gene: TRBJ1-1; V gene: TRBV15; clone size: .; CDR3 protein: CATSRGGITEAFF
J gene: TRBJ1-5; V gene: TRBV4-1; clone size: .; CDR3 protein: CASSQDTGVGNQPQHF